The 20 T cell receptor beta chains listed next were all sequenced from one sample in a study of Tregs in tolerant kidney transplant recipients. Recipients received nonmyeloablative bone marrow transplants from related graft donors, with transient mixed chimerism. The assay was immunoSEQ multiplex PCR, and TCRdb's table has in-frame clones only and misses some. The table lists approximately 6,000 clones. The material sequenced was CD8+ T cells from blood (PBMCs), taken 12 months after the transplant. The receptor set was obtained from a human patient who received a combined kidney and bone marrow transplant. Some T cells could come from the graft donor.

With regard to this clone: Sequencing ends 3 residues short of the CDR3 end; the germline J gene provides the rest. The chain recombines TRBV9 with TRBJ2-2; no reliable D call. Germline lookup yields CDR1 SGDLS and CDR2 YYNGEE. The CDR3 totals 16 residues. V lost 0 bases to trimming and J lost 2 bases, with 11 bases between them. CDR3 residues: CASSVVGQINTGELFF. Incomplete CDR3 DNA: TGTGCCAGCAGCGTAGTTGGGCAGATTAACACCGGGGAG.

The CDR3 loop reads CASSEEGWTANTEAFF. The CDR3 DNA, read in part, is TGTGCCAGCAGTGAAGAGGGGTGGACGGCGAACACTGAA. The chain links TRBV2 to TRBJ1-1, with TRBD1 as a possible D gene (5 bases). Coverage ceases 3 residues before the CDR3 finishes, and the germline J gene fills in the end. Trimming pared 1 base from V and 1 base from J, leaving 13 bases between. Germline V gene sequence: CDR1 SNHLY, CDR2 FYNNEI. The CDR3 is made up of 16 amino acids.

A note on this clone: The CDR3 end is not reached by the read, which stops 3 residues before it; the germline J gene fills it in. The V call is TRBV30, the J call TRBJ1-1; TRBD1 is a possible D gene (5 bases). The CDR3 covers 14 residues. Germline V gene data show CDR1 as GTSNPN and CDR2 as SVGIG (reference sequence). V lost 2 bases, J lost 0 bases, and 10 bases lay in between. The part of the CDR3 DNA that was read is TGTGCCTGGAGTCCAGGGATCATGAACACTGAA. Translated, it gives CAWSPGIMNTE. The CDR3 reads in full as CAWSPGIMNTEAFF.

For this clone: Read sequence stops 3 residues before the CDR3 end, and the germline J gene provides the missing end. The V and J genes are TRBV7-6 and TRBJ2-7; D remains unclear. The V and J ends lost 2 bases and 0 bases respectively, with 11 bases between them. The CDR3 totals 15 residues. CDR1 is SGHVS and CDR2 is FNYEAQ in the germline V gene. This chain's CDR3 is CASSLMAESSYEQYF. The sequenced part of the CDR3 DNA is TGTGCCAGCAGCTTAATGGCCGAGAGCTCCTACGAG.

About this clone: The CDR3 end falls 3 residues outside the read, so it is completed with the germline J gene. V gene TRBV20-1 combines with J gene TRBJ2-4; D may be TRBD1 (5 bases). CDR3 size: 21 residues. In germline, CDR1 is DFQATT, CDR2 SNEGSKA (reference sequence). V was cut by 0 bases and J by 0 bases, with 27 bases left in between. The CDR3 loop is CSARDFRNEQEDLLAKNIQYF. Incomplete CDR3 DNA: TGCAGTGCTAGAGATTTTCGCAACGAACAGGAAGATTTACTAGCCAAAAACATT.

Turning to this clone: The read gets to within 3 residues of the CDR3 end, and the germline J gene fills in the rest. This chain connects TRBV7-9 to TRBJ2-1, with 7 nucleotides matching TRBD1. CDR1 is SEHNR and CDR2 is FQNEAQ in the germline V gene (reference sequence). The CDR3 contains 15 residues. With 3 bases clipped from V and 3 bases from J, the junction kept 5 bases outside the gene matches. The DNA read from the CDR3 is TGTGCCAGCAGCTTTATCAGGGGGATCTACAATGAG. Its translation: CASSFIRGIYNE. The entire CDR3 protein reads CASSFIRGIYNEQFF.

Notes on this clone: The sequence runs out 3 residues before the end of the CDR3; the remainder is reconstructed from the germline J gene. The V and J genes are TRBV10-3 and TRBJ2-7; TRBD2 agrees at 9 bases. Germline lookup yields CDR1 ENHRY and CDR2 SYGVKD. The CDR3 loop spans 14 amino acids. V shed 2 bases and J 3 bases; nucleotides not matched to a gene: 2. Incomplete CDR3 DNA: TGTGCCATCAGTGAGGCGGGGGGGATCTACGAG. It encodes CAISEAGGIYE. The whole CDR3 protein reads CAISEAGGIYEQYF.

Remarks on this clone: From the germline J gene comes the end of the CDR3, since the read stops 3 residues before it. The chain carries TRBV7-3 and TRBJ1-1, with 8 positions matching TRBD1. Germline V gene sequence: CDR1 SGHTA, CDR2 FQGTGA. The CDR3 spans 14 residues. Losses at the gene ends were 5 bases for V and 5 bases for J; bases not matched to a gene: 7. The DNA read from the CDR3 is TGTGCCAGCAGCCCAACAGGGGGAGGGACTGAA. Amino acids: CASSPTGGGTE. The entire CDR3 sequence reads CASSPTGGGTEAFF.

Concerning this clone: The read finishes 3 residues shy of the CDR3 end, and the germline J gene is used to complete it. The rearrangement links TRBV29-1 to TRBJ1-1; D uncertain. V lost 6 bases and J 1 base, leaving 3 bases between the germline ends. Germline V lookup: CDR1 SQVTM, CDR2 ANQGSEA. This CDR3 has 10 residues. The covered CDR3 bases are TGCAGCGTCCGGAACACTGAA. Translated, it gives CSVRNTE. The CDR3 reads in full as CSVRNTEAFF. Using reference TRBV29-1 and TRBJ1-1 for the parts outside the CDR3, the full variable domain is SAVISQKPSRDICQRGTSLTIQCQVDSQVTMMFWYRQQPGQSLTLIATANQGSEATYESGFVIDKFPISRPNLTFSTLTVSNMSPEDSSIYLCSVRNTEAFFGQGTRLTVV.

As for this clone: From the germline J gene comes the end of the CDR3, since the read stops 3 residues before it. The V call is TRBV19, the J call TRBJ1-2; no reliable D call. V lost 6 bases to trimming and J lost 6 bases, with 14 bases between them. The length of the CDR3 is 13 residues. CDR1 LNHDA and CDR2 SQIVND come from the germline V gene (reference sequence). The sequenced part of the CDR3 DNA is TGTGCCAGTAGCCCCCACTTGAGCCATGGC. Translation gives CASSPHLSHG. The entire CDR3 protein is CASSPHLSHGYTF.

The CDR3 protein is CSARELAEGGNEQFF. The sequenced part of the CDR3 DNA is TGCAGTGCTAGAGAGCTAGCGGAAGGGGGTAATGAG. The chain links TRBV20-1 to TRBJ2-1, with D possibly TRBD2 on 7 matching bases. The read terminates 3 residues before the CDR3 end, so the remaining end is supplied by the germline J gene. The CDR3 spans 15 residues. With 0 bases removed from V and 7 bases from J, the gap between germline ends came to 16 bases. In germline, CDR1 is DFQATT, CDR2 SNEGSKA (reference sequence).

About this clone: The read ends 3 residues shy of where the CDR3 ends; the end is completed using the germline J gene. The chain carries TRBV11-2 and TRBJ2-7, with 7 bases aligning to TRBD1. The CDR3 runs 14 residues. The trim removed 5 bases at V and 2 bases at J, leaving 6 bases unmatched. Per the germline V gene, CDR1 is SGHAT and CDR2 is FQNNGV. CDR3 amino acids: CASSHRTGPYEQYF. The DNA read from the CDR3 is TGTGCCAGCAGCCACCGGACAGGACCCTACGAG.

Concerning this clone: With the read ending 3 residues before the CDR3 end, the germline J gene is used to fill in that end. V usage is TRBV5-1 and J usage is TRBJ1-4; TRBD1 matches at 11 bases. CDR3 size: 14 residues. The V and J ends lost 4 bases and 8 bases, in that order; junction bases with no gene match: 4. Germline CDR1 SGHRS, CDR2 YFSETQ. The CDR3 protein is CASSQGQGEEKLFF. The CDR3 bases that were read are TGCGCCAGCAGCCAGGGACAGGGGGAAGAAAAA.

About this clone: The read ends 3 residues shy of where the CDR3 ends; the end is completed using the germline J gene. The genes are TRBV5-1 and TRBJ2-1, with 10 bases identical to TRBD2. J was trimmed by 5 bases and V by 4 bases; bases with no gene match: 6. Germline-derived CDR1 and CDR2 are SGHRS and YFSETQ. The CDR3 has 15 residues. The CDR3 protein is CASSRLSGRDNEQFF. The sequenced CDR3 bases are TGCGCCAGCAGCCGATTAAGCGGGAGGGACAATGAG.

CDR3 protein: CASINRPFDNEQFF. CDR3 DNA, as far as it was read: TGTGCCAGTATTAACAGGCCTTTCGACAATGAG. This chain connects TRBV19 to TRBJ2-1; TRBD1 is a possible D gene (5 bases). The CDR3 extends 3 residues past the end of the read, so its final part is completed from the germline J gene. V lost 7 bases to trimming and J lost 5 bases, with 15 bases between them. In germline, CDR1 is LNHDA, CDR2 SQIVND (reference sequence). The CDR3 covers 14 residues.

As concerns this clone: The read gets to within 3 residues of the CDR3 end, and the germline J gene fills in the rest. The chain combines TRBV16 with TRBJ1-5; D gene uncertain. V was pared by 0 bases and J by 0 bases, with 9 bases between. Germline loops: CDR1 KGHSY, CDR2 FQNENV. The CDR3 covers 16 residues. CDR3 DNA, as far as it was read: TGTGCCAGCAGCCAATCGGGCGGGTTTAGCAATCAGCCC. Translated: CASSQSGGFSNQP. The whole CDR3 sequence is CASSQSGGFSNQPQHF.

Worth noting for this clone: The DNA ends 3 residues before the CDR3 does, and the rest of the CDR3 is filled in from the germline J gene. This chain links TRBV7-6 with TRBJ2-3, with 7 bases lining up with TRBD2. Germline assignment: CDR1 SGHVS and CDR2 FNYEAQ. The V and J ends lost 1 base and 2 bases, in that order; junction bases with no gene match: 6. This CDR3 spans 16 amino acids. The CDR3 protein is CASSLVAGPPTDTQYF. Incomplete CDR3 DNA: TGTGCCAGCAGCTTAGTAGCGGGCCCTCCCACAGATACG.

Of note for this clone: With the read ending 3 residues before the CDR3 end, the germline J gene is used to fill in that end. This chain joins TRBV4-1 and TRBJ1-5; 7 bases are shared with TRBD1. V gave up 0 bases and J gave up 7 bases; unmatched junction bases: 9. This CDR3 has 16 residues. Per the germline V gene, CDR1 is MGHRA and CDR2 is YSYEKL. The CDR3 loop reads CASSQEGQAGVQPQHF. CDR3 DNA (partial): TGCGCCAGCAGCCAAGAAGGACAGGCCGGAGTGCAGCCC.

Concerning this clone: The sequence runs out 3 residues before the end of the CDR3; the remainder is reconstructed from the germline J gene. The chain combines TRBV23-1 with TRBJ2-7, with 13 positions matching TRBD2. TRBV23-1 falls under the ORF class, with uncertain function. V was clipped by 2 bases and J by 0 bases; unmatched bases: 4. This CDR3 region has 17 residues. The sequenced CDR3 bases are TGCGCCAGCAGTCAACTTTGGACTAGCGGGAGCTCCTACGAG. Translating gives CASSQLWTSGSSYE. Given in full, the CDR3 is CASSQLWTSGSSYEQYF.

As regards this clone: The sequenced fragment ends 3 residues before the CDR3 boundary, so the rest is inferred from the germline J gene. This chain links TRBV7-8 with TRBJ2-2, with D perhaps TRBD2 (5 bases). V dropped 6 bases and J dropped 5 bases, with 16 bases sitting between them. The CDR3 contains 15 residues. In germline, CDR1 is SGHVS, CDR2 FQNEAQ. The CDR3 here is CASSHPLVPTGELFF. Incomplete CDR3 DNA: TGTGCCAGCAGTCACCCACTAGTCCCAACCGGGGAG.